The clone carrying this TCR beta chain showed up just once. The antigen is undetermined. The germline gives CDR1 SEHNR, CDR2 FQNEAQ (reference sequence). The CDR3 covers 15 residues. Deletions cut 4 bases from V and 2 bases from J, with 15 bases between. This entry comes from a study of beta chain features in type 1 diabetes. General observations from the study: All four CD4+ subsets from Type 1 diabetes patients carried moderately but significantly shorter TCRB CDR3s.

Since all of the isolated RNA was reverse transcribed, expressed TCRB transcripts were what got sequenced. TCRdb keeps only in-frame clones here, not all; method: immunoSEQ multiplex PCR. The profile shows some 23,000 clones, under 70% of them singletons. Sequenced material: stem cell memory CD4+ T cells from blood. The clonotype comes from a woman aged 40-49 years with type 1 diabetes. The chain joins TRBV7-9 to TRBJ2-7; D might be TRBD1 (6 bases). The CDR3, as DNA: TGTGCCAGCAGCTCCGTGACAGGATTTACCTACGAGCAGTACTTC. Encoded protein: CASSSVTGFTYEQYF.